A selection of T cell receptor beta chains follows, all from one sample in a study of blood T cell repertoires in COVID-19. TCRdb keeps only in-frame clones here, not all; method: immunoSEQ multiplex PCR. Among 95,000 to 120,000 clones listed, around 90% were seen once. Material: peripheral blood. The source is a human donor in a cohort sampled during active COVID-19. Both conserved end residues are part of each CDR3. The D gene is left open where the match is weak. Clone size is shown for a subset of rows, as once, few, many or a class of expanded clone.

length: 19
D: TRBD2
size: few
V: TRBV5-5
J: TRBJ2-3
DNA: TGTGCCAGCAGCCTGTGGGCTAGCGGGATAGTAAGAAGCACAGATACGCAGTATTTT
CDR3: CASSLWASGIVRSTDTQYF

length: 13
D: TRBD2
size: -
V: TRBV6-2/TRBV6-3
J: TRBJ2-1
DNA: TGTGCCAGCAGTTTTGTAGCGGGACATGAGCAGTTCTTC
CDR3: CASSFVAGHEQFF

length: 14
D: -
size: few
V: TRBV10-3
J: TRBJ1-3
DNA: TGTGCCATCAGTTCAGGGAACCCTGGAAACACCATATATTTT
CDR3: CAISSGNPGNTIYF

length: 13
D: TRBD1
size: -
V: TRBV20-1
J: TRBJ2-4
DNA: TGCAGTGCTAGTCATCCAGGGGGTAGCATTCAGTACTTC
CDR3: CSASHPGGSIQYF

length: 14
D: -
size: -
V: TRBV7-9
J: TRBJ2-5
DNA: TGTGCCAGCAGCTTAGGGCCAGGGCAAGAGACCCAGTACTTC
CDR3: CASSLGPGQETQYF

length: 11
D: -
size: -
V: TRBV20-1
J: TRBJ2-1
DNA: TGCAGTGCTAGTACTTGGAATGAGCAGTTCTTC
CDR3: CSASTWNEQFF

length: 15
D: -
size: -
V: TRBV19
J: TRBJ2-1
DNA: TGTGCCAGTAGTATAGCTAGCTCCCTCTACAATGAGCAGTTCTTC
CDR3: CASSIASSLYNEQFF

length: 12
D: -
size: -
V: TRBV24-1
J: TRBJ2-2
DNA: TGTGCCACCAGTGCCAGGGGAGGGGAGCTGTTTTTT
CDR3: CATSARGGELFF

length: 15
D: TRBD1
size: -
V: TRBV28
J: TRBJ1-6
DNA: TGTGCCAGCAGTTTTCTCGACAGGGATAATTCACCCCTCCACTTT
CDR3: CASSFLDRDNSPLHF

length: 19
D: -
size: -
V: TRBV5-6
J: TRBJ2-1
DNA: TGTGCCAGCAGCTTGGACCCCGACGCGACATTAAGCTCCTACAATGAGCAGTTCTTC
CDR3: CASSLDPDATLSSYNEQFF

length: 15
D: -
size: -
V: TRBV10-3
J: TRBJ2-5
DNA: TGTGCCATCAGGAGGAGCGGGACAGGTCAAGAGACCCAGTACTTC
CDR3: CAIRRSGTGQETQYF

length: 16
D: -
size: -
V: TRBV21-1
J: TRBJ2-1
DNA: TGTGCCAGCGGGCCGGACAGGGCGAGCTCCTACAATGAGCAGTTCTTC
CDR3: CASGPDRASSYNEQFF

length: 13
D: TRBD1
size: -
V: TRBV2
J: TRBJ2-1
DNA: TGTGCCACCCACAGGGGGATATCCAATGAGCAGTTCTTC
CDR3: CATHRGISNEQFF

length: 17
D: -
size: -
V: TRBV7-9
J: TRBJ1-4
DNA: TGTGCCAGCAGCTTAGTGACCTCAGGGATCGATAATGAAAAACTGTTTTTT
CDR3: CASSLVTSGIDNEKLFF

length: 14
D: TRBD1
size: -
V: TRBV11-3
J: TRBJ2-7
DNA: TGTGCCAGCAGCCGGGGACAGGGGGCCCACGAGCAGTACTTC
CDR3: CASSRGQGAHEQYF

length: 15
D: -
size: -
V: TRBV7-8
J: TRBJ2-7
DNA: TGTGCCAGCAGCTTAGCAGGACTTGGCTCCTACGAGCAGTACTTC
CDR3: CASSLAGLGSYEQYF

length: 15
D: TRBD2
size: -
V: TRBV28
J: TRBJ2-7
DNA: TGTGCCAGCAGTTTTATAGCGGGGGGGTCCTACGAGCAGTACTTC
CDR3: CASSFIAGGSYEQYF

length: 15
D: TRBD1
size: -
V: TRBV6-5
J: TRBJ1-5
DNA: TGTGCCAGCAGTTCGACCGGGACAGGGGGGATCGCCCAGCATTTT
CDR3: CASSSTGTGGIAQHF

length: 14
D: -
size: -
V: TRBV6-5
J: TRBJ2-7
DNA: TGTGCCAGCGGCGGCCACCAGGGTACCTACGAGCAGTACTTC
CDR3: CASGGHQGTYEQYF

length: 15
D: TRBD1
size: few
V: TRBV4-1
J: TRBJ1-4
DNA: TGCGCCAGCAGCCAAGGGAGGGGGCTGAATGAAAAACTGTTTTTT
CDR3: CASSQGRGLNEKLFF

length: 15
D: TRBD1
size: -
V: TRBV3-1/TRBV3-2
J: TRBJ1-2
DNA: TGTGCCAGCAGCCAAGGGGATACAGGGGGCTTTGGCTACACCTTC
CDR3: CASSQGDTGGFGYTF

length: 17
D: -
size: -
V: TRBV9
J: TRBJ2-3
DNA: TGTGCCAGCAGCTCCCAGCGGCTAGCGTTTAGCACAGATACGCAGTATTTT
CDR3: CASSSQRLAFSTDTQYF

length: 16
D: -
size: -
V: TRBV5-8
J: TRBJ1-4
DNA: TGTGCCAGCAGACTTGGACAGATTACAACTAATGAAAAACTGTTTTTT
CDR3: CASRLGQITTNEKLFF

length: 15
D: -
size: -
V: TRBV19
J: TRBJ1-2
DNA: TGTGCCAGTAGCCGGCGGGACGGCGTGAATTATGGCTACACCTTC
CDR3: CASSRRDGVNYGYTF

length: 13
D: -
size: -
V: TRBV27
J: TRBJ2-7
DNA: TGTGCCAGCATTCAGACAGCGCCCTACGAGCAGTACTTC
CDR3: CASIQTAPYEQYF

length: 15
D: -
size: -
V: TRBV5-1
J: TRBJ1-4
DNA: TGCGCCAGCAGCCTGCGAGGTGAAACTAATGAAAAACTGTTTTTT
CDR3: CASSLRGETNEKLFF

length: 18
D: -
size: -
V: TRBV9
J: TRBJ1-3
DNA: TGTGCCAGCAGCGTAATCCCCAACACAGGATCCTCTGGAAACACCATATATTTT
CDR3: CASSVIPNTGSSGNTIYF

length: 15
D: -
size: -
V: TRBV4-1
J: TRBJ1-2
DNA: TGCGCCAGCAGCCAAGGTGGGGGGGCGAACTATGGCTACACCTTC
CDR3: CASSQGGGANYGYTF

length: 16
D: -
size: -
V: TRBV7-9
J: TRBJ2-2
DNA: TGTGCCAGCGCCCCCGTAGGGCTAGCGAGAGCCGGGGAGCTGTTTTTT
CDR3: CASAPVGLARAGELFF

length: 15
D: TRBD1
size: -
V: TRBV6-5
J: TRBJ2-4
DNA: TGTGCCAGCAGTACCCGGACAGGGGGCGTTTACATTCAGTACTTC
CDR3: CASSTRTGGVYIQYF

length: 14
D: TRBD1
size: -
V: TRBV5-1
J: TRBJ2-5
DNA: TGCGCCAGCAGCCTCCGGGACAGTCAAGAGACCCAGTACTTC
CDR3: CASSLRDSQETQYF

length: 11
D: -
size: -
V: TRBV5-5
J: TRBJ2-1
DNA: TGTGCCAGCAGCTTGAGCCATGAGCAGTTCTTC
CDR3: CASSLSHEQFF

length: 16
D: TRBD2
size: once
V: TRBV15
J: TRBJ2-1
DNA: TGTGCCACCAGCTCCCAGGGAGGGTTATCCTACAATGAGCAGTTCTTC
CDR3: CATSSQGGLSYNEQFF

length: 15
D: TRBD2
size: -
V: TRBV6-7
J: TRBJ2-3
DNA: TGTGCCAGCAGTCACGGGGGGAGTAGCACAGATACGCAGTATTTT
CDR3: CASSHGGSSTDTQYF

length: 14
D: -
size: -
V: TRBV11-2
J: TRBJ2-4
DNA: TGTGCCAGCAGCTTAGCGGTAGCCAAAAACATTCAGTACTTC
CDR3: CASSLAVAKNIQYF

length: 16
D: -
size: -
V: TRBV2
J: TRBJ2-2
DNA: TGTGCCAGCAGCCTGAGCCAGGGAGGCAACACCGGGGAGCTGTTTTTT
CDR3: CASSLSQGGNTGELFF

length: 15
D: -
size: -
V: TRBV7-8
J: TRBJ1-5
DNA: TGTGCCAGCAGCTTAGGGTATAACAGAAATCAGCCCCAGCATTTT
CDR3: CASSLGYNRNQPQHF

length: 16
D: TRBD1
size: -
V: TRBV7-7
J: TRBJ2-2
DNA: TGTGCTAGCAGCCCCTCCGGGACAGGGAACACCGGGGAGCTGTTTTTT
CDR3: CASSPSGTGNTGELFF

length: 15
D: -
size: -
V: TRBV4-1
J: TRBJ2-7
DNA: TGCGCCAGCAGCCTAAAAACCCCCAGTCCCTACGAGCAGTACTTC
CDR3: CASSLKTPSPYEQYF

length: 11
D: -
size: few
V: TRBV20-1
J: TRBJ2-1
DNA: TGCAGTGCTAGGTCTCACAATGAGCAGTTCTTC
CDR3: CSARSHNEQFF

length: 14
D: -
size: -
V: TRBV5-1
J: TRBJ2-7
DNA: TGCGCCAGCAGCTTGATGCCAGGCTCCTACGAGCAGTACTTC
CDR3: CASSLMPGSYEQYF

length: 19
D: -
size: -
V: TRBV7-2
J: TRBJ1-2
DNA: TGTGCCAGCACCCCGCGGGAACCGCCAATCCGGGAGCTCGACTATGGCTACACCTTC
CDR3: CASTPREPPIRELDYGYTF

length: 12
D: -
size: -
V: TRBV19
J: TRBJ2-2
DNA: TGTGGAGCATCAGGCGTCCCCGGGGAGCTGTTTTTT
CDR3: CGASGVPGELFF

length: 14
D: TRBD1
size: -
V: TRBV7-8
J: TRBJ2-7
DNA: TGTGCCAGCAGCCCCCGGGACAGCTCCTACGAGCAGTACTTC
CDR3: CASSPRDSSYEQYF

length: 13
D: -
size: -
V: TRBV11-2
J: TRBJ1-1
DNA: TGTGCCAGCAGCTTAGGAGTTAACACTGAAGCTTTCTTT
CDR3: CASSLGVNTEAFF

length: 17
D: -
size: -
V: TRBV7-6
J: TRBJ1-4
DNA: TGTGCCACCAGCCGGACAGTTCCGTTTGCAACTAATGAAAAACTGTTTTTT
CDR3: CATSRTVPFATNEKLFF

length: 16
D: -
size: -
V: TRBV11-2
J: TRBJ1-6
DNA: TGTGCCAGCAGCTTTGAACCGGGACTCAGAAATTCACCCCTCCACTTT
CDR3: CASSFEPGLRNSPLHF

length: 15
D: TRBD1
size: -
V: TRBV29-1
J: TRBJ2-7
DNA: TGCAGCGTTGAGGAACAGGGGACCCACGCCTACGAGCAGTACTTC
CDR3: CSVEEQGTHAYEQYF

length: 16
D: TRBD2
size: -
V: TRBV19
J: TRBJ2-3
DNA: TGTGCCAGTAGTCTTGGGACTAGCGGACACACAGATACGCAGTATTTT
CDR3: CASSLGTSGHTDTQYF

length: 14
D: -
size: -
V: TRBV24-1
J: TRBJ2-5
DNA: TGTGCCACCAGGGCGACAGGAGGTGGAGAGACCCAGTACTTC
CDR3: CATRATGGGETQYF

length: 15
D: TRBD2
size: -
V: TRBV4-1
J: TRBJ2-1
DNA: TGCGCCAGCGCCCGCGGGGGAAGCTCCTACAATGAGCAGTTCTTC
CDR3: CASARGGSSYNEQFF

length: 14
D: TRBD1
size: -
V: TRBV2
J: TRBJ1-6
DNA: TGTGCCAGCAGGGATCGACAGGGGAATTCACCCCTCCACTTT
CDR3: CASRDRQGNSPLHF

length: 14
D: -
size: -
V: TRBV3-1/TRBV3-2
J: TRBJ1-2
DNA: TGTGCCAGCAGCCAAGTTCTACCAGGGTCTGGCTACACCTTC
CDR3: CASSQVLPGSGYTF

length: 20
D: -
size: -
V: TRBV6-6
J: TRBJ1-1
DNA: TGTGCCAGCAGCTTCGACATGTCGACGCCCGGCGAGATCGTGAACACTGAAGCTTTCTTT
CDR3: CASSFDMSTPGEIVNTEAFF